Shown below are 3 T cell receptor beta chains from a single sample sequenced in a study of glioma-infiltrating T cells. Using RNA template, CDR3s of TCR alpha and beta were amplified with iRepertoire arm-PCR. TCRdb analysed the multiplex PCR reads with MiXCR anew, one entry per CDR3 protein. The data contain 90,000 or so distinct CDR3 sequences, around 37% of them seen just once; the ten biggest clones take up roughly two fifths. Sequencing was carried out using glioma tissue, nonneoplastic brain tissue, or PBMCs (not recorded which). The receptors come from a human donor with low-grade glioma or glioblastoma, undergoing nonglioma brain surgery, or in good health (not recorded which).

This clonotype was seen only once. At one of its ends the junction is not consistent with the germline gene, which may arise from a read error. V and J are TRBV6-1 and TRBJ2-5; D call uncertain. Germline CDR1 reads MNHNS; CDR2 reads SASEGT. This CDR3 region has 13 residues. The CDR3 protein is CSSIFRCGETQYF. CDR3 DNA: TGTTCCAGCATCTTTAGGTGTGGGGAGACCCAGTACTTC.

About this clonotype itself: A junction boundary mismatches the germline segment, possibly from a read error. The CDR3 region has the DNA TGTGCCAGCAGCTTCAGCAGCACAAATACGCAGTATTTT. Its translation is CASSFSSTNTQYF. The chain recombines TRBV9 with TRBJ2-3; D is unresolved. The CDR3 runs 13 residues. Per germline, CDR1 SGDLS and CDR2 YYNGEE. Based on the CDR3 plus reference TRBV9 and TRBJ2-3, the full variable domain is DSGVTQTPKHLITATGQRVTLRCSPRSGDLSVYWYQQSLDQGLQFLIQYYNGEERAKGNILERFSAQQFPDLHSELNLSSLELGDSALYFCASSFSSTNTQYFGPGTRLTVL.

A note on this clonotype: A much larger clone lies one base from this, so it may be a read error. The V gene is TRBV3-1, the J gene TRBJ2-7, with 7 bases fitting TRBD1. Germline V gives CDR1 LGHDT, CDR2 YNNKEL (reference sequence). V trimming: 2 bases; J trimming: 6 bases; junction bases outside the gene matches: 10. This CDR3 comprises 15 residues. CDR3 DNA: TGTGCCAGCAGCCAAAGTCAAGAAGGGGGCGCCGAGCAGTACTTC. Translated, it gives CASSQSQEGGAEQYF.